These 11 T cell receptor beta chains share one sample of origin, sequenced in a study of T cells in Graves' hyperthyroidism and ophthalmopathy. Regions amplified from RNA transcripts were the TCR beta CDR3 regions. With the HTBI primer set, the TCR CDR3 went through a first round of RT-PCR. TCRdb reprocessed the multiplex PCR reads with MiXCR, giving one entry per CDR3 protein. Of about 360,000 distinct CDR3 sequences detected, approximately 25% appear once; the ten largest clones hold around 67%. Input material: blood. These receptors were obtained from a man aged 45-65 years with Graves' hyperthyroidism.

The J gene is TRBJ2-4, the V gene TRBV29-1; D might be TRBD2 (7 bases). Trimming removed 6 bases at V and 6 bases at J, with 18 bases between. There are 14 residues in the CDR3. CDR1 is SQVTM and CDR2 is ANQGSEA in the germline V gene. The CDR3 loop reads CSVDKGGIGNIQYF. The CDR3 bases are TGCAGCGTCGACAAGGGGGGGATTGGAAACATTCAGTACTTC.

The J gene is TRBJ2-5, the V gene TRBV24-1, with 9 bases matching TRBD2. V dropped 3 bases and J dropped 2; count of bases not matched to a gene: 9. CDR3 length: 17 residues. CDR1 is KGHDR and CDR2 is SFDVKD in the germline V gene. The CDR3 region has the DNA TGTGCCACCAGTGATCCTATAGCGGGAGAGCCTCAAGAGACCCAGTACTTC. The encoded protein is CATSDPIAGEPQETQYF.

This clonotype showed up just once. CDR3 loop: CASSGRDRLTEAFF. CDR3 nucleotide sequence: TGTGCCAGCAGCGGAAGGGACAGGCTCACTGAAGCTTTCTTT. The chain joins TRBV7-9 to TRBJ1-1; 8 nucleotides match TRBD1. Looked up from germline, CDR1 is SEHNR and CDR2 is FQNEAQ (reference sequence). After removal of 5 bases from V and 4 bases from J, the junction contained 6 bases not matched to a gene. The CDR3 is 14 amino acids.

CDR3 region: CASSYVGQGDYGYTF. For the CDR3, the DNA is TGTGCCAGCAGTTACGTGGGACAGGGGGATTATGGCTACACCTTC. The chain recombines TRBV6-5 with TRBJ1-2; the match to TRBD1 covers 11 bases. The CDR3 extends over 15 amino acids. Germline assignment: CDR1 MNHEY and CDR2 SVGAGI. The ends lost 2 bases at V and 5 bases at J; junction bases unmatched: 4.

This clonotype was detected a few times. This chain joins TRBV15 and TRBJ1-5, with D possibly TRBD1 on 6 matching bases. The CDR3 is made up of 16 amino acids. Between the trimmed V and J ends, which lost 0 bases and 8 bases, there was a span of 17 bases. The germline CDR1 and CDR2 sequences are LNHNV and YYDKDF (reference sequence). CDR3 nucleotide sequence: TGTGCCACCAGCAGAGATCCCCCCGGCAGGGGTGAGCCCCAGCATTTT. Residues: CATSRDPPGRGEPQHF.

V gene TRBV24-1 combines with J gene TRBJ1-2, with D uncertain. The CDR3 is made up of 10 amino acids. V lost 6 bases and J lost 6, with 4 bases in between. Germline loops: CDR1 KGHDR, CDR2 SFDVKD. The CDR3 sequence: CATSRNGYTF. CDR3 DNA sequence: TGTGCCACCAGTCGAAATGGCTACACCTTC.

The CDR3 nucleotides are TGTGCCAGCAGTTACGGGGGGACAGCCAATTCACCCCTCCACTTT. Protein sequence: CASSYGGTANSPLHF. This chain links TRBV6-2 or TRBV6-3 with TRBJ1-6, with 7 bases lining up with TRBD1. CDR1 is MNHEY, CDR2 SVGEGT, per germline. CDR3 length: 15 residues. Trimming removed 2 bases from V and 7 bases from J; junction bases left unmatched: 5.

This chain uses TRBV12-5 with TRBJ1-5; D gene uncertain. CDR1 and CDR2 from the germline V gene are LGHNT and FRNRAP. V lost 6 bases and J lost 0, with 9 bases in between. This CDR3 contains 14 residues. CDR3 amino acids: CASGNGYSNQPQHF. CDR3 in DNA: TGTGCTAGTGGAAACGGATATAGCAATCAGCCCCAGCATTTT.

The rearrangement joins TRBV20-1 to TRBJ1-1; possible D gene TRBD1, 5 bases. The V and J ends lost 1 base and 4 bases respectively, with 13 bases between them. This CDR3 has 14 residues. Germline assignment: CDR1 DFQATT and CDR2 SNEGSKA (reference sequence). CDR3 region: CSARGVQVVTEAFF. The CDR3 DNA is TGCAGTGCTAGAGGGGTACAGGTGGTCACTGAAGCTTTCTTT.

This chain uses TRBV25-1 with TRBJ1-1, with a possible D match to TRBD1 (5 bases). The CDR3 has 17 residues. The V end lost 4 bases, the J end lost 5 bases, and 23 bases lay between the germline ends. Germline CDR1 is MGHDK and CDR2 is SYGVNS. CDR3 bases: TGTGCCAGCAGTGGCACCTACAGGAATTGGGCCGTGACTGAAGCTTTCTTT. Its protein is CASSGTYRNWAVTEAFF.

This clonotype was seen more than once but under ten times. This chain connects TRBV13 to TRBJ2-7, with 8 bases that match TRBD2. The CDR3 runs 15 residues. Trimming took 4 bases from V and 0 from J; bases not matched to a gene: 5. Germline V gene lookup returns CDR1 PRHDT and CDR2 FYEKMQ (reference sequence). The CDR3 DNA reads as TGTGCCAGCAGCTCCAAGACTAGCGTCTCCTACGAGCAGTACTTC. Its translation: CASSSKTSVSYEQYF.